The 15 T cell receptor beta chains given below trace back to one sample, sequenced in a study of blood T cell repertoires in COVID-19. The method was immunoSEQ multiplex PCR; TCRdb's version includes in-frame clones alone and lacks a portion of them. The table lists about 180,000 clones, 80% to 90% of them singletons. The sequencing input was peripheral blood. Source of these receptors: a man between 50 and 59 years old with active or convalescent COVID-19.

The CDR3 bases are TGTGCCAGCAGCCAAGGGGACAGGGAGTCTGGTGGCTACACCTTC. Protein product: CASSQGDRESGGYTF. The genes are TRBV3-1 (or the pseudogene TRBV3-2) and TRBJ1-2, with 9 bases identical to TRBD1. The CDR3 runs 15 residues. Germline V gene data show CDR1 as LGHDT and CDR2 as YNNKEL (reference sequence). Trimming took 1 base from V and 7 from J; bases not matched to a gene: 7.

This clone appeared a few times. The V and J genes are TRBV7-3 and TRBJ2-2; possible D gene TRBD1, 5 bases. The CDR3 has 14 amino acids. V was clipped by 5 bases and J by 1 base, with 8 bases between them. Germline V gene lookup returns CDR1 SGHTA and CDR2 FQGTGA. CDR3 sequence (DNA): TGTGCCAGCAGCACGGACATGAACACCGGGGAGCTGTTTTTT. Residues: CASSTDMNTGELFF.

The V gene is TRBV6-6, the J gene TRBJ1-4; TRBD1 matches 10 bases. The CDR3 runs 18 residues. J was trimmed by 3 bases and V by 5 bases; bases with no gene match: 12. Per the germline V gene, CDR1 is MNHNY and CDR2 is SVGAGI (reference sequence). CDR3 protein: CASSRTGGLGVANEKLFF. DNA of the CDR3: TGTGCCAGCAGTCGGACAGGGGGATTGGGAGTAGCTAATGAAAAACTGTTTTTT.

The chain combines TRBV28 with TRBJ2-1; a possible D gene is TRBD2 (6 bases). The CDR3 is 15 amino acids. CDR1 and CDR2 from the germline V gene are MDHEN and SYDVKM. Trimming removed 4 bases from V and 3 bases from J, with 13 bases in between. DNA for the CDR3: TGTGCCAGCAGTTCACTAGCTCGAAGCTACAATGAGCAGTTCTTC. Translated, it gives CASSSLARSYNEQFF.

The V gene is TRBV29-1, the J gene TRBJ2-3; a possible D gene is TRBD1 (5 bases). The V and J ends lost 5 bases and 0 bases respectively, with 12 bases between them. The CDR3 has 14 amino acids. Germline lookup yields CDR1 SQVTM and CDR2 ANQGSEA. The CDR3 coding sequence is TGCAGCGTTCTGGACACCCCAAGCACAGATACGCAGTATTTT. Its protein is CSVLDTPSTDTQYF.

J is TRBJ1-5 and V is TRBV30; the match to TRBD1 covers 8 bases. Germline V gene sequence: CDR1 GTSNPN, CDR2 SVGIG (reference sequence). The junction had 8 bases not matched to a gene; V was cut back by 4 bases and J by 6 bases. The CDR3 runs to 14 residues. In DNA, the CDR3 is TGTGCCTGGACCAGGCAGGGGGCTAGTCAGCCCCAGCATTTT. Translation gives CAWTRQGASQPQHF.

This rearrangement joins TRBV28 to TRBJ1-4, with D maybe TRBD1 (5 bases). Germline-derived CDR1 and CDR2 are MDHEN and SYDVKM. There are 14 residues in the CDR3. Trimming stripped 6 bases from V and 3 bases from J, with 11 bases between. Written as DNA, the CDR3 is TGTGCCAGCAGAGAACAGGTGGCTAATGAAAAACTGTTTTTT. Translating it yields CASREQVANEKLFF.

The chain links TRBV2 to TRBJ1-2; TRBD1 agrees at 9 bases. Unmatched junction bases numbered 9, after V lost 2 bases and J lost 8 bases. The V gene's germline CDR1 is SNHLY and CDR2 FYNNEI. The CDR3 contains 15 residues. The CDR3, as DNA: TGTGCCAGCAGTGAATTCCGGACAGGGGAACGGGGCTACACCTTC. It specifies CASSEFRTGERGYTF.

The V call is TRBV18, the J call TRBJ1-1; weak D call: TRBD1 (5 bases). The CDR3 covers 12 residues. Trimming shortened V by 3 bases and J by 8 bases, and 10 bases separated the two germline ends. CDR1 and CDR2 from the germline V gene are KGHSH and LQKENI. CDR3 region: CASSPRQREAFF. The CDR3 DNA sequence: TGTGCCAGCTCACCCCGACAGAGGGAAGCTTTCTTT.

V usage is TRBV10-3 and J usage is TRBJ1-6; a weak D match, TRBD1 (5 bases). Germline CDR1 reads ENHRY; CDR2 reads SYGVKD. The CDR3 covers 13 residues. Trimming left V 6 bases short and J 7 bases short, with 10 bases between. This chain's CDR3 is CAIRPDTNSPLHF. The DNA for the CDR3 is TGTGCCATCAGACCGGACACCAATTCACCCCTCCACTTT.

CDR3 in DNA: TGTGCCAGCAGCGTGGGACTAGCGGGAGGAGGGTACCAAGAGACCCAGTACTTC. Translating it yields CASSVGLAGGGYQETQYF. This rearrangement joins TRBV7-2 to TRBJ2-5; 15 bases are a match to TRBD2. The CDR3 extends over 18 amino acids. Germline V lookup: CDR1 SGHTA, CDR2 FQGNSA. V was pared by 5 bases and J by 0 bases, with 7 bases of the junction left unmatched.

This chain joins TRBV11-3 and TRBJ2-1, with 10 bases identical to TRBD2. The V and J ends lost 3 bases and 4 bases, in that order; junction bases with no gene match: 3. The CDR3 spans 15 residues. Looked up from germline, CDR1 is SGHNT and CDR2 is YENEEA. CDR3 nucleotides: TGTGCCAGCAGCTTCGAGCGGGAGGGGTACAATGAGCAGTTCTTC. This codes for CASSFEREGYNEQFF.

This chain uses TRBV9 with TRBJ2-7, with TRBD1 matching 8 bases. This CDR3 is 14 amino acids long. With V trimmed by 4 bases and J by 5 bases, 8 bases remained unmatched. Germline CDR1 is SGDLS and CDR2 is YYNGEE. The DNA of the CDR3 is TGTGCCAGCAGCCCAGACAGGGGCAGCCACGAGCAGTACTTC. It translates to CASSPDRGSHEQYF.

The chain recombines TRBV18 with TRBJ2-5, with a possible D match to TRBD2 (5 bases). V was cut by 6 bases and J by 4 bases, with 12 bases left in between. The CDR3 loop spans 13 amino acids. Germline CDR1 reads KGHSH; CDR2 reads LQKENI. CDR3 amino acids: CASSVARLETQYF. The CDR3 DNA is TGTGCCAGCTCCGTAGCGCGTTTAGAGACCCAGTACTTC.

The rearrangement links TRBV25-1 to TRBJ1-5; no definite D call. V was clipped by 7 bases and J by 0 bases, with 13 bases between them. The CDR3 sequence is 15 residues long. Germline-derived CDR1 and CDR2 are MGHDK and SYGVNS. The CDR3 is CASKEGRDSNQPQHF. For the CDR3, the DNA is TGTGCCAGCAAAGAGGGAAGAGATAGCAATCAGCCCCAGCATTTT.